Below, 21 T cell receptor beta chains from the same sample are listed, as sequenced in a study of blood T cell repertoires in COVID-19. Profiling relied on immunoSEQ multiplex PCR, and the TCRdb table lists in-frame clones only, not all of them. This sample yields approximately 180,000 clones, of which roughly 89% are seen a single time; roughly 2.4% belongs to the top ten. The sample comprised PBMCs or T cells enriched from blood (not recorded which). The receptors were gathered from a woman aged 40 to 55 with acute COVID-19.

The V gene is TRBV28, the J gene TRBJ2-7; the match to TRBD1 covers 9 bases. The CDR3 loop spans 17 amino acids. J gave up 1 base and V 5 bases, and 12 bases lay outside the gene matches. Looked up from germline, CDR1 is MDHEN and CDR2 is SYDVKM. Here the CDR3 reads CASSSFEPGQGSYEQYF. The CDR3 DNA follows: TGTGCCAGCAGTAGCTTTGAGCCGGGACAGGGTTCCTACGAGCAGTACTTC.

J is TRBJ2-2 and V is TRBV11-2, with D hard to call. This CDR3 is 15 amino acids long. CDR1 and CDR2 from the germline V gene are SGHAT and FQNNGV. Trimming removed 2 bases at V and 2 bases at J, with 9 bases between. CDR3 sequence: CASSLNQLNTGELFF. The CDR3 coding sequence is TGTGCCAGCAGCTTAAATCAACTTAACACCGGGGAGCTGTTTTTT.

The chain is built from TRBV13 and TRBJ1-5; no clear D gene. Germline loops: CDR1 PRHDT, CDR2 FYEKMQ (reference sequence). The CDR3 length is 14 residues. The V gene lost 0 bases and the J gene lost 7 bases, with 10 bases spanning the gap. CDR3 residues: CASSLGASGQPQHF. The CDR3 DNA is TGTGCCAGCAGCTTAGGGGCGAGCGGGCAGCCCCAGCATTTT.

J is TRBJ2-1 and V is TRBV21-1; no DNA check was done on the table's D call, TRBD1. TRBV21-1 is marked as a pseudogene. The CDR3 contains 15 residues. CDR3 nucleotides: TGTGCCGGGTACAGAGTCCTTACCTCCTACAATGAGCAGTTCTTC. It specifies CAGYRVLTSYNEQFF.

This clone was observed a few times. The chain uses TRBV3-1 (or the pseudogene TRBV3-2) and TRBJ2-2; TRBD2 matches 10 bases. CDR3 length equals 17 residues. V dropped 4 bases and J dropped 6; count of bases not matched to a gene: 11. Per germline, CDR1 LGHDT and CDR2 YNNKEL (reference sequence). The CDR3 bases are TGTGCCAGCAGCCCTTCAATTAGCGGGGGGAAGGCCGGGGAGCTGTTTTTT. Residues: CASSPSISGGKAGELFF.

The chain recombines TRBV29-1 with TRBJ2-1; D is possibly TRBD1 (6 bases). The CDR3 is 13 residues long. V was cut by 6 bases and J by 0 bases, with 9 bases left in between. The germline gives CDR1 SQVTM, CDR2 ANQGSEA. Here the CDR3 DNA reads TGCAGCGTGCGACAGGTCTCCTACAATGAGCAGTTCTTC. This gives the protein CSVRQVSYNEQFF.

The V and J genes are TRBV27 and TRBJ1-6, with D tentatively TRBD1 (6 bases). The CDR3 sequence is 14 residues long. Germline loops: CDR1 MNHEY, CDR2 SMNVEV (reference sequence). Trimming took off 2 bases at V and 8 bases at J, with 10 bases between the two ends. The DNA for the CDR3 is TGTGCCAGCAGTTTACAGGGGCGAGATTCACCCCTCCACTTT. It encodes CASSLQGRDSPLHF.

The genes are TRBV15 and TRBJ1-4; D gene unclear. The CDR3 sequence is 16 residues long. CDR1 and CDR2 (germline): LNHNV, YYDKDF (reference sequence). V lost 5 bases to trimming and J lost 0 bases, with 13 bases between them. Here the CDR3 reads CATSYSIQSTNEKLFF. The CDR3 region has the DNA TGTGCCACCAGCTATTCGATACAGTCAACTAATGAAAAACTGTTTTTT.

The rearrangement uses TRBV2 and TRBJ1-2; D is possibly TRBD1 (6 bases). Between the trimmed V and J ends, which lost 1 base and 8 bases, there was a span of 11 bases. Germline-derived CDR1 and CDR2 are SNHLY and FYNNEI. The CDR3 is 13 amino acids. The CDR3 bases are TGTGCCAGCAGTGAAGAGGGGGTCGGCGGCTACACCTTC. Translated: CASSEEGVGGYTF.

The gene calls are TRBV3-1 (or the pseudogene TRBV3-2) and TRBJ2-5, with 9 nucleotides matching TRBD2. The CDR3 has 18 amino acids. V lost 0 bases, J lost 5 bases, and 13 bases stayed unmatched. Germline loops: CDR1 LGHDT, CDR2 YNNKEL (reference sequence). Written as DNA, the CDR3 is TGTGCCAGCAGCCAAGACTTCCCCTTGGCGGGGGGGCCGGAGACCCAGTACTTC. This sequence encodes CASSQDFPLAGGPETQYF.

This clone appeared a single time. The V and J genes are TRBV27 and TRBJ2-2; 8 positions agree with TRBD1. Per the germline V gene, CDR1 is MNHEY and CDR2 is SMNVEV (reference sequence). This CDR3 is built from 15 residues. The J segment lost 5 bases and the V segment lost 2 bases, leaving 4 bases of the junction unmatched. The CDR3 reads CASSLEGQETGELFF. In DNA, the CDR3 is TGTGCCAGCAGTTTAGAGGGACAGGAGACCGGGGAGCTGTTTTTT.

The chain carries TRBV11-2 and TRBJ2-3; a possible D gene is TRBD1 (6 bases). The CDR3 contains 15 residues. From germline, CDR1 is SGHAT and CDR2 FQNNGV. Trimming cost V 1 base and J 2 bases, with 10 bases left between them. The CDR3 DNA follows: TGTGCCAGCAGCTTAGGACAGGTCCTCACAGATACGCAGTATTTT. It is translated as CASSLGQVLTDTQYF.

This chain uses TRBV6-5 with TRBJ1-3; no reliable D call. This CDR3 has 12 residues. Trimming cost V 11 bases and J 0 bases, with 8 bases left between them. CDR1 is MNHEY, CDR2 SVGAGI, per germline. This CDR3 reads CADRSSGNTIYF. DNA of the CDR3: TGTGCCGATAGGAGCTCTGGAAACACCATATATTTT.

V is TRBV7-2 and J is TRBJ2-1, with TRBD2 matching 7 bases. The J segment lost 4 bases and the V segment lost 5 bases, leaving 8 bases of the junction unmatched. CDR3 length equals 15 residues. Germline assignment: CDR1 SGHTA and CDR2 FQGNSA. CDR3 DNA sequence: TGTGCCAGCAGCCGTGAGAGCGGGAAGTACAATGAGCAGTTCTTC. It translates to CASSRESGKYNEQFF.

The J gene is TRBJ2-1, the V gene TRBV3-1 (or the pseudogene TRBV3-2); D unclear. The CDR3 runs 15 residues. The germline gives CDR1 LGHDT, CDR2 YNNKEL (reference sequence). V was clipped by 2 bases and J by 12 bases, with 20 bases between them. CDR3: CASSQSAALCPGQFF. The CDR3 nucleotides are TGTGCCAGCAGCCAATCGGCGGCCCTTTGTCCGGGGCAGTTCTTC.

The rearrangement joins TRBV6-2 or TRBV6-3 to TRBJ2-1; 9 bases agree with TRBD1. This CDR3 comprises 17 residues. The germline CDR1 and CDR2 sequences are MNHEY and SVGEGT. V lost 4 bases and J lost 0; bases outside the gene matches: 7. The CDR3: CASSLGQGKSSYNEQFF. The DNA of the CDR3 is TGTGCCAGCAGTTTGGGACAGGGTAAGAGCTCCTACAATGAGCAGTTCTTC.

The rearrangement links TRBV28 to TRBJ1-3; TRBD1 aligns across 9 bases. This CDR3 is 17 amino acids long. The junction had 9 bases not matched to a gene; V was cut back by 6 bases and J by 0 bases. The germline V gene encodes CDR1 MDHEN and CDR2 SYDVKM. CDR3 amino acids: CASSPQGALSSGNTIYF. In nucleotides, the CDR3 is TGTGCCAGCAGCCCACAGGGGGCCCTATCCTCTGGAAACACCATATATTTT.

To note about this clone: Additional DNA sequences in this sample encode the identical CDR3. The rearrangement joins TRBV6-1 to TRBJ2-7; possible D gene TRBD1, 5 bases. The CDR3 is 13 amino acids. Germline V gives CDR1 MNHNS, CDR2 SASEGT. Trimming took 3 bases from V and 2 from J, leaving 8 bases between them. Here the CDR3 DNA reads TGTGCCAGCAGTGATCAGGGAACCTACGAGCAGTACTTC. It specifies CASSDQGTYEQYF.

The rearrangement links TRBV19 to TRBJ1-1; no firm D call. The CDR3 is made up of 15 amino acids. Germline V gene lookup returns CDR1 LNHDA and CDR2 SQIVND (reference sequence). Trimming removed 3 bases from V and 1 base from J, with 12 bases in between. This CDR3 reads CASSMFAIGNTEAFF. Here the CDR3 DNA reads TGTGCCAGTAGTATGTTCGCGATTGGGAACACTGAAGCTTTCTTT.

CDR3 sequence (DNA): TGTGCCAGCAGCCCAGGGACAGGGGGGTCCCACGAGCAGTACTTC. This encodes CASSPGTGGSHEQYF. The gene calls are TRBV7-8 and TRBJ2-7, with 11 bases that match TRBD1. Germline trimming cut 5 bases from V and 5 bases from J; bases unmatched to any gene: 8. The CDR3 consists of 15 residues. CDR1 and CDR2 from the germline V gene are SGHVS and FQNEAQ.

Only a few counts were recorded for this clone. The chain couples TRBV12-1 to TRBJ2-7; TRBD2, as called in the table, went unchecked against the DNA. TRBV12-1 is deemed a pseudogene. The CDR3 has 14 amino acids. The DNA of the CDR3 is TGTGCCAGCAGCTTCGGACTGGCCTCCTACGAGCAGTACTTC. Its translation is CASSFGLASYEQYF.